This T cell receptor beta chain was found in a study of tumor-infiltrating lymphocytes in primary liver carcinoma (dated by TCRdb to about 2017). In terms of the full investigation: Surgical resection was performed in China between November 2015 and 2016 on about 5 patients with histopathologically diagnosed primary liver carcinoma. Hepatocellular carcinoma (four) or combined HCC and intrahepatic cholangiocarcinoma (one) was present in the five patients, who were three men and two women aged 30 to 69 years. The tumors of the five patients were staged as T1-T3 N0M0, with maximum diameters ranging from roughly 4 to 10 cm. Samples yielded roughly 3.5 to 8 million productive TCRbeta reads; read depth did not differ significantly between tissue types. TCRbeta repertoire sequencing, expression microarrays and whole-exome sequencing were combined in the study across five regions of each liver tumor, with adjacent normal tissue and blood also included. A total of about 35 specimens from 5 patients went through TCRbeta repertoire sequencing, namely 25 tumor regions, 5 adjacent noncancerous liver tissues and 5 peripheral blood samples. Reproducibility between technical replicate repertoires was high, with correlation coefficients above 0.98 and mean shared-clone rates roughly 0.86. Overall study outcomes, separate from this receptor: Consistent with antigen-driven expansion, pairs of tumor regions showed higher repertoire overlap (mean around 36%) than either tumor-adjacent pairs (approximately 17%) or tumor-blood pairs (about 15%). The top 250 clones accounted for a significantly greater share of the repertoire in tumors than in blood (p = 0.039). Only the TCR beta chain was sequenced, so true repertoire diversity is likely underestimated because unpaired alpha chains were not captured. With just four to six patients in the study, the authors point out that the findings should be validated in a larger study. Bulk unsorted samples precluded comparing CD4+ and CD8+ T cell repertoires.

Counted from cysteine to phenylalanine, this CDR3 has 12 amino acids. Only the CDR3 portion is preserved as DNA: 36 bases, with reading frame beginning at the first base. The junction carries 0 bases between V and J, which are trimmed by 1 base and 3 bases respectively. CDR1 and CDR2 (MNHEY, SVGEGT) derive from the germline V gene. The table lists this clonotype with many counts. There is no known antigen for this receptor. Base-call qualities are not available, and no considerably larger clone is one nucleotide away. A constant-region primer and ProtoScript II reverse transcriptase were used to reverse-transcribe TCRbeta-specific cDNA from roughly 0.55 ug total RNA. Three nested multiplex PCR rounds, following a slightly modified ARM-PCR procedure, were used to build the TCRbeta libraries. Each of the first two PCR rounds ran for around 10 cycles using multiplex TRBV1-TRBV30 forward primers together with a Cbeta reverse primer. Sample barcodes and Illumina adapters were added in a final 25-cycle PCR with Deep VentR polymerase. Before sequencing, amplicons between 200 and 500 bp were purified from gel using a QIAquick gel extraction kit. The TCRbeta amplicons were sequenced with 250-bp paired-end reads on an Illumina HiSeq 2500. From the authors' description of their analysis: Reads were quality-trimmed with Trimmomatic v0.33, and paired reads were merged with FLASH v1.2.11 to recover full CDR3 sequences. MiGEC v1.2.1b assigned V, D and J germline segments to the rearranged TCRbeta sequences. Clonotype statistics and Shannon-Wiener diversity indices were calculated with VDJtools v1.0.0. Except for diversity analysis, only each sample's 250 most abundant clonotypes were used in subsequent analyses to reduce sampling bias. In-frame beta chains were kept once TCRdb had trimmed the public reads at Q25 with fastp and called clones with MiXCR. A single entry per CDR3 protein holds the most common genes and DNA from its merged rows. V and J calls and clone size were set by TCRdb, not the authors. Across this sample there are a few hundred thousand distinct CDR3 sequences, with 50% to 60% seen only once. The ten largest clonotypes hold about 18% of the sample.

RNA from unsorted whole blood was extracted with TRIzol reagent, and germline DNA was obtained with the DNeasy Blood & Tissue kit. At the time of sampling, the patients were treatment-naive and had chronic HBV infection. Before surgery, about 4 milliliters of peripheral blood were collected into K2EDTA tubes. The sequence derives from a woman aged 25 to 39 with primary liver carcinoma and hepatitis B virus infection. The rearrangement combines TRBV6-2 or TRBV6-3 with TRBJ2-2; too little of a D gene remains to name it. Sequenced input: peripheral blood. This receptor carries the CDR3 CASSYYTGELFF. The nucleotides are TGTGCCAGCAGTTACTACACCGGGGAGCTGTTTTTT.